There are a few counts of the clone carrying this T cell receptor (beta chain). TCRdb re-called the 5' RACE reads through MiXCR, storing one row per CDR3 protein. The top ten hold 2% to 2.5% of the sample, which has 120,000 to 150,000 distinct CDR3 sequences, roughly a fifth seen once. Trimming cost V 4 bases and J 3 bases, with 6 bases left between them. CDR3 length: 12 amino acids. Germline V gene lookup returns CDR1 MNHEY and CDR2 SVGEGT. This record comes from a study of T-cell memory formation after mild COVID-19. What was sequenced was PBMCs or a T cell subset sorted from them (not recorded which). This rearrangement joins TRBV6-2 or TRBV6-3 to TRBJ1-1; no firm D call. The TCR sequence derives from an adult woman who had mild COVID-19 (a few samples of this study predate the infection). Cell type and time point are not known. CDR3 in DNA: TGTGCCAGCAGTTGGGGAGACACTGAAGCTTTCTTT. Protein: CASSWGDTEAFF.